Only a few counts were recorded for the clone carrying this T cell receptor beta chain. The data were obtained in a study of blood T cell repertoires in COVID-19. The V segment lost 6 bases and the J segment 6 bases; nucleotides outside the gene matches: 7. This CDR3 contains 14 residues. Germline CDR1 MRHNA, CDR2 SNTAGT. The table came from immunoSEQ multiplex PCR; TCRdb's copy has only in-frame clones and leaves some out. The sample yields 300,000 to 400,000 clones, 88% seen once. This chain joins TRBV6-4 and TRBJ1-1, with 10 bases matching TRBD1. Source material: PBMCs or T cells enriched from blood (not recorded which). This receptor was identified in a woman younger than 45 with acute COVID-19. Here the CDR3 DNA reads TGTGCCAGCAGAGCCGGGACAGGGGAGCCTGAAGCTTTCTTT. This gives the protein CASRAGTGEPEAFF.